Presented here are 29 T cell receptor beta chains from one specimen sequenced in a study of cytomegalovirus exposure and HLA in healthy donors. The PCR used 60 Vbeta and 13 Jbeta primers. Data came from immunoSEQ multiplex PCR; TCRdb stores just in-frame clones and leaves some out. The specimen's table records around 100,000 clones. Input material: PBMCs. These receptor sequences come from a man aged 30 to 45 in good health and CMV-seronegative.

This rearrangement joins TRBV10-1 to TRBJ1-1; D may be TRBD1 (5 bases). The CDR3 has 13 residues. From germline, CDR1 is WNHNN and CDR2 SYGVQD (reference sequence). Deletions cut 6 bases from V and 1 base from J, with 9 bases between. CDR3 loop: CASRPQGNTEAFF. In DNA form, the CDR3 reads TGCGCCAGCAGGCCCCAGGGGAACACTGAAGCTTTCTTT.

The J gene is TRBJ2-1, the V gene TRBV18, with D unresolved. V was cut by 8 bases and J by 4 bases, with 9 bases left in between. Germline V CDR1 and CDR2: KGHSH, LQKENI. The CDR3 is 12 residues long. CDR3 sequence (DNA): TGTGCCAGCACGCCCACTTACAATGAGCAGTTCTTC. Protein product: CASTPTYNEQFF. The whole variable domain, filled in from reference TRBV18 and TRBJ2-1, reads NAGVMQNPRHLVRRRGQEARLRCSPMKGHSHVYWYRQLPEEGLKFMVYLQKENIIDESGMPKERFSAEFPKEGPSILRIQQVVRGDSAAYFCASTPTYNEQFFGPGTRLTVL.

This chain joins TRBV27 and TRBJ1-4; 7 nucleotides line up with TRBD1. The CDR3 contains 14 residues. CDR1 and CDR2 (germline): MNHEY, SMNVEV (reference sequence). The V gene end was trimmed by 5 bases and the J gene end by 0 bases; junction bases not matched to a gene: 0. CDR3 loop: CASSGTATNEKLFF. In nucleotides, the CDR3 is TGTGCCAGCAGTGGGACAGCAACTAATGAAAAACTGTTTTTT.

The chain joins TRBV11-3 to TRBJ2-2; TRBD1 aligns across 10 bases. The CDR3 extends over 18 amino acids. V lost 4 bases and J lost 2; bases outside the gene matches: 10. Germline V gives CDR1 SGHNT, CDR2 YENEEA. The CDR3 sequence: CASSSFGGQGSNTGELFF. For the CDR3, the DNA is TGTGCCAGCAGCTCTTTCGGGGGACAGGGGAGCAACACCGGGGAGCTGTTTTTT.

The gene calls are TRBV5-1 and TRBJ2-2, with TRBD2 matching 8 bases. Germline V lookup: CDR1 SGHRS, CDR2 YFSETQ. The J segment lost 0 bases and the V segment lost 7 bases, leaving 5 bases of the junction unmatched. This CDR3 is 15 amino acids long. For the CDR3, the DNA is TGCGCCAGCGGACGGGGGGGCGCGAACACCGGGGAGCTGTTTTTT. Its translation: CASGRGGANTGELFF.

The gene calls are TRBV4-3 and TRBJ2-5; a weak D match, TRBD1 (7 bases). CDR3 length: 16 amino acids. Germline lookup yields CDR1 LGHNA and CDR2 YSLEER. Trimming removed 3 bases at V and 2 bases at J, with 16 bases between. CDR3 amino acids: CASSQGPGGGQETQYF. CDR3 sequence (DNA): TGCGCCAGCAGCCAGGGTCCAGGGGGAGGTCAAGAGACCCAGTACTTC.

V and J are TRBV7-9 and TRBJ2-5, with D maybe TRBD2 (5 bases). The DNA matches TRBJ2-7 better at its end, which makes the J call doubtful. Germline V CDR1 and CDR2: SEHNR, FQNEAQ (reference sequence). This CDR3 contains 15 residues. CDR3 protein: CASSLGRSGDYEQYF. The CDR3, as DNA: TGTGCCAGCAGCTTAGGGCGCAGCGGCGACTACGAGCAGTACTTC.

The rearrangement links TRBV27 to TRBJ1-3; TRBD1 aligns across 8 bases. This CDR3 is 16 amino acids long. Per the germline V gene, CDR1 is MNHEY and CDR2 is SMNVEV (reference sequence). The V gene end was trimmed by 8 bases and the J gene end by 0 bases; junction bases not matched to a gene: 9. The CDR3 is CASWDRTSSSGNTIYF. The CDR3 DNA sequence: TGTGCCAGCTGGGACAGGACCTCGAGCTCTGGAAACACCATATATTTT.

The genes are TRBV7-2 and TRBJ2-7, with 7 bases fitting TRBD2. The germline CDR1 and CDR2 sequences are SGHTA and FQGNSA. This CDR3 comprises 13 residues. J was trimmed by 5 bases and V by 6 bases; bases with no gene match: 7. This CDR3 is CASRPGRVHEQYF. In DNA, the CDR3 is TGTGCCAGCAGACCGGGGAGGGTCCACGAGCAGTACTTC.

The chain employs TRBV6-5 and TRBJ1-3, with TRBD1 identical over 7 bases. V was pared by 6 bases and J by 4 bases, with 3 bases of the junction left unmatched. The CDR3 extends over 13 amino acids. The germline V gene encodes CDR1 MNHEY and CDR2 SVGAGI. CDR3 sequence (DNA): TGTGCCAGCAGCACAGGGGTCGGAAACACCATATATTTT. It specifies CASSTGVGNTIYF.

The V call is TRBV11-1, the J call TRBJ2-3; D gene uncertain. Germline V lookup: CDR1 SGHAT, CDR2 FQDESV (reference sequence). Between the trimmed V and J ends, which lost 5 bases and 0 bases, there was a span of 9 bases. This CDR3 comprises 14 residues. For the CDR3, the DNA is TGTGCCAGCAGCCCCCCGGGTAGCACAGATACGCAGTATTTT. Protein: CASSPPGSTDTQYF.

The CDR3 nucleotides read TGCGCCAGCAGCCCCCCGGGACTAGCTTCCGCCGGGGAGCTGTTTTTT. It codes for CASSPPGLASAGELFF. The rearrangement joins TRBV5-1 to TRBJ2-2, with TRBD2 identical over 9 bases. The CDR3 is made up of 16 amino acids. J gave up 6 bases and V 4 bases, and 10 bases lay outside the gene matches. In germline, CDR1 is SGHRS, CDR2 YFSETQ.

The V gene is TRBV4-1, the J gene TRBJ2-1; 10 nucleotides align to TRBD2. CDR1 MGHRA and CDR2 YSYEKL come from the germline V gene. The CDR3 loop spans 15 amino acids. Unmatched junction bases numbered 6, after V lost 3 bases and J lost 7 bases. The CDR3 DNA is TGCGCCAGCAGCCAGACTAGCGGGCCGAGGAATGAGCAGTTCTTC. This codes for CASSQTSGPRNEQFF.

This chain uses TRBV2 with TRBJ2-3; 11 positions match TRBD2. From germline, CDR1 is SNHLY and CDR2 FYNNEI. The junction had 1 base not matched to a gene; V was cut back by 4 bases and J by 1 base. This CDR3 is 15 amino acids long. The CDR3: CASSATSGGTDTQYF. In DNA, the CDR3 is TGTGCCAGCAGTGCGACTAGCGGGGGCACAGATACGCAGTATTTT.

The CDR3 loop is CASSTDTYRNTEAFF. The DNA of the CDR3 is TGTGCCAGCAGTACCGACACTTATCGGAACACTGAAGCTTTCTTT. The chain combines TRBV6-5 with TRBJ1-1; D not certain. The CDR3 has 15 amino acids. CDR1 is MNHEY and CDR2 is SVGAGI in the germline V gene. Trimming took off 5 bases at V and 1 base at J, with 14 bases between the two ends.

V gene TRBV7-9 combines with J gene TRBJ2-2; D gene unclear. CDR1 and CDR2 from the germline V gene are SEHNR and FQNEAQ (reference sequence). This CDR3 contains 15 residues. V lost 1 base and J 1 base, leaving 7 bases between the germline ends. The CDR3 spells CASSLEAVNTGELFF. In DNA form, the CDR3 reads TGTGCCAGCAGCTTAGAAGCTGTGAACACCGGGGAGCTGTTTTTT.

The chain couples TRBV6-5 to TRBJ2-7; D is uncertain. In germline, CDR1 is MNHEY, CDR2 SVGAGI. Trimming took off 5 bases at V and 6 bases at J, with 11 bases between the two ends. CDR3 length: 12 amino acids. The CDR3 reads CASSPPSGEQYF. The CDR3 DNA is TGTGCCAGCAGTCCCCCGTCGGGCGAGCAGTACTTC.

The V gene is TRBV4-3, the J gene TRBJ2-5; 9 bases match TRBD2. This CDR3 has 16 residues. Losses at the gene ends were 1 base for V and 5 bases for J; bases not matched to a gene: 8. The V gene's germline CDR1 is LGHNA and CDR2 YSLEER. The CDR3 spells CASSQGLGLALETQYF. The CDR3 DNA is TGCGCCAGCAGCCAAGGGCTAGGACTAGCGTTGGAGACCCAGTACTTC.

J is TRBJ2-2 and V is TRBV5-1; D perhaps matches TRBD1 (6 bases). CDR3 size: 16 residues. Germline V lookup: CDR1 SGHRS, CDR2 YFSETQ. With 2 bases removed from V and 6 bases from J, the gap between germline ends came to 17 bases. CDR3 coding DNA: TGCGCCAGCAGCTTCCACTACAGGGTCGAAGCCGGGGAGCTGTTTTTT. It codes for CASSFHYRVEAGELFF.

The chain couples TRBV5-4 to TRBJ1-2, with 8 positions matching TRBD1. J was trimmed by 0 bases and V by 5 bases; bases with no gene match: 9. The CDR3 has 16 residues. Germline V gene lookup returns CDR1 SGHNT and CDR2 YYREEE (reference sequence). In DNA, the CDR3 is TGTGCCAGCAGGGGTTGGACAGGGACAGCTAACTATGGCTACACCTTC. It translates to CASRGWTGTANYGYTF.

The genes are TRBV9 and TRBJ1-1; 7 bases align to TRBD1. The CDR3 sequence is 14 residues long. Germline values: CDR1 SGDLS, CDR2 YYNGEE. The V and J ends lost 7 bases and 3 bases, in that order; junction bases with no gene match: 9. The CDR3: CASVPQGRYTEAFF. In DNA, the CDR3 is TGTGCCAGCGTCCCACAGGGGAGATACACTGAAGCTTTCTTT.

The CDR3 nucleotides read TGTGCCAGCAGTGATCCGGGACAGGGCTACGAGCAGTACTTC. It codes for CASSDPGQGYEQYF. V and J are TRBV2 and TRBJ2-7; TRBD1 matches at 9 bases. The CDR3 contains 14 residues. From germline, CDR1 is SNHLY and CDR2 FYNNEI. The V and J ends lost 3 bases and 3 bases, in that order; junction bases with no gene match: 3.

The genes are TRBV5-4 and TRBJ1-3, with D perhaps TRBD1 (6 bases). Germline loops: CDR1 SGHNT, CDR2 YYREEE (reference sequence). There are 15 residues in the CDR3. V was pared by 4 bases and J by 0 bases, with 11 bases between. DNA for the CDR3: TGTGCCAGCAGCACCAGCAGGGGCTCTGGAAACACCATATATTTT. Translated, it gives CASSTSRGSGNTIYF.

This chain uses TRBV7-9 with TRBJ1-1; D perhaps matches TRBD1 (5 bases). V lost 1 base, J lost 4 bases, and 13 bases lay in between. The CDR3 contains 15 residues. Germline loops: CDR1 SEHNR, CDR2 FQNEAQ (reference sequence). The CDR3 DNA follows: TGTGCCAGCAGCTTAGGGGGGGGACGGCGCACTGAAGCTTTCTTT. Translating gives CASSLGGGRRTEAFF.

The CDR3 DNA reads as TGTGCCAGCAGTTTAACGACAGGGCTGTCCTACGAGCAGTACTTC. Translation gives CASSLTTGLSYEQYF. This chain links TRBV27 with TRBJ2-7, with 7 positions matching TRBD1. There are 15 residues in the CDR3. The germline V gene has CDR1 MNHEY and CDR2 SMNVEV (reference sequence). The V segment lost 2 bases and the J segment 1 base; nucleotides outside the gene matches: 5.

The chain has TRBV6-5 and TRBJ1-5; TRBD1 aligns across 10 bases. Germline V lookup: CDR1 MNHEY, CDR2 SVGAGI. This CDR3 comprises 15 residues. J lost 4 bases, V lost 6 bases, and 6 bases had no gene match. The CDR3 loop is CASSLGQGKNQPQHF. The CDR3 nucleotides read TGTGCCAGCAGCTTGGGACAGGGGAAGAATCAGCCCCAGCATTTT.

The chain is built from TRBV9 and TRBJ2-3, with 11 nucleotides matching TRBD1. The CDR3 is made up of 15 amino acids. The V segment lost 4 bases and the J segment 5 bases; nucleotides outside the gene matches: 6. Per germline, CDR1 SGDLS and CDR2 YYNGEE. Written as DNA, the CDR3 is TGTGCCAGCAGCCTACGGACAGGGGGCGTAGATACGCAGTATTTT. Amino acid sequence: CASSLRTGGVDTQYF.

CDR3 amino acids: CASSLRQGGGETQYF. The CDR3 DNA follows: TGTGCCAGCAGCTTGAGGCAGGGAGGGGGAGAGACCCAGTACTTC. The V call is TRBV5-4, the J call TRBJ2-5, with a weak D call TRBD2 (7 bases). The CDR3 has 15 amino acids. V lost 1 base and J lost 4, with 14 bases in between. The germline CDR1 and CDR2 sequences are SGHNT and YYREEE (reference sequence).

V is TRBV4-2 and J is TRBJ1-5; D is perhaps TRBD1 (5 bases). The CDR3 extends over 16 amino acids. Looked up from germline, CDR1 is LGHNA and CDR2 is YNFKEQ. Trimming stripped 0 bases from V and 8 bases from J, with 17 bases between. CDR3 residues: CASSQEESRGGEPQHF. The CDR3, as DNA: TGTGCCAGCAGCCAAGAGGAGAGCCGGGGAGGGGAGCCCCAGCATTTT.